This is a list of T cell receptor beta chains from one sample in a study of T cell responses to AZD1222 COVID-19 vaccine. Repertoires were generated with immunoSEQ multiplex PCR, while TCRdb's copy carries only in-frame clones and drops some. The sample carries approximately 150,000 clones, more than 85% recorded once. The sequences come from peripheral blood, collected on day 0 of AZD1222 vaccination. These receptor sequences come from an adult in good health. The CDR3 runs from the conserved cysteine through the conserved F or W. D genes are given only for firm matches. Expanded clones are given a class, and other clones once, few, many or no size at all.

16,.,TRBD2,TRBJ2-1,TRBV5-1,CASSLGQSGAWGEQFF,TGCGCCAGCAGCTTGGGTCAAAGCGGGGCTTGGGGAGAGCAGTTCTTC
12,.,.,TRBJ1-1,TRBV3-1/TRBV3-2,CASSTGNTEAFF,TGTGCCAGCAGCACTGGGAACACTGAAGCTTTCTTT
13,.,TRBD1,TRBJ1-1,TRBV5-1,CASSLEGASEAFF,TGCGCCAGCAGCTTGGAGGGGGCGTCTGAAGCTTTCTTT
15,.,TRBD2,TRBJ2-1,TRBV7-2,CASSPYTSGDNEQFF,TGTGCCAGCAGCCCGTATACGAGCGGGGACAATGAGCAGTTCTTC
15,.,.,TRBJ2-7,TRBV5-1,CASSLGLVDSYEQYF,TGCGCCAGCAGCTTGGGCCTAGTGGACTCCTACGAGCAGTACTTC
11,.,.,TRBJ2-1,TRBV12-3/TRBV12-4,CASTHGYEQFF,TGTGCCAGCACGCATGGGTATGAGCAGTTCTTC
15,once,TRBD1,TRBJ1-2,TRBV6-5,CASSQPGQGLDGYTF,TGTGCCAGCAGTCAACCAGGACAGGGGTTGGATGGCTACACCTTC
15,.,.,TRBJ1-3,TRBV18,CASSPRDSLRNTIYF,TGTGCCAGCTCACCGCGGGACTCACTCCGAAACACCATATATTTT
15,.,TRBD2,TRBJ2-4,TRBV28,CASSFGGVAKNIQYF,TGTGCCAGCAGTTTTGGGGGGGTGGCCAAAAACATTCAGTACTTC
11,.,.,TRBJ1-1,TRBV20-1,CSARGDREAFF,TGCAGTGCTAGAGGCGACAGGGAAGCTTTCTTT
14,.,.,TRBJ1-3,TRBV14,CASLNQSSGNTIYF,TGTGCCAGCCTGAATCAATCCTCTGGAAACACCATATATTTT
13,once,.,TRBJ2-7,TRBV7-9,CASSFGTVYEQYF,TGTGCCAGCAGCTTCGGGACGGTCTACGAGCAGTACTTC
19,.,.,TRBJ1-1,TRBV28,CASSRTRGIWGGWDTEAFF,TGTGCCAGCAGTCGGACTAGGGGTATATGGGGCGGATGGGACACTGAAGCTTTCTTT
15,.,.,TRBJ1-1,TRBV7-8,CASSFSDTWNTEAFF,TGTGCCAGCAGCTTTTCCGACACATGGAACACTGAAGCTTTCTTT
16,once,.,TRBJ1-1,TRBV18,CASSPPGPKTNTEAFF,TGTGCCAGCTCGCCCCCGGGACCGAAGACGAACACTGAAGCTTTCTTT
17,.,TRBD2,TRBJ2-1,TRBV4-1,CASSQVTGTRHYNEQFF,TGCGCCAGCAGCCAAGTTACGGGGACTAGGCATTACAATGAGCAGTTCTTC
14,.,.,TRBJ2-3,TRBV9,CASRKDGAGDTQYF,TGTGCCAGCAGGAAAGACGGGGCGGGAGATACGCAGTATTTT
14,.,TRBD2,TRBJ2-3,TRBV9,CASSPGLADHTQYF,TGTGCCAGCAGCCCCGGACTAGCGGATCATACGCAGTATTTT
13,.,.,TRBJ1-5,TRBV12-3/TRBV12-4,CASSSGSWQPQHF,TGTGCCAGCAGTTCGGGCAGTTGGCAGCCCCAGCATTTT
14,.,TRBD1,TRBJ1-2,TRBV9,CASRNDRGVGGYTF,TGTGCCAGCAGAAACGACAGGGGAGTCGGTGGCTACACCTTC
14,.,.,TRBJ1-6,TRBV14,CASSQYGGLAPLHF,TGTGCCAGCAGCCAGTACGGGGGCCTAGCACCCCTCCACTTT
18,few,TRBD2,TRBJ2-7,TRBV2,CASSGGKLAGANSYEQYF,TGTGCCAGCAGCGGGGGTAAGCTAGCGGGGGCAAACTCCTACGAGCAGTACTTC
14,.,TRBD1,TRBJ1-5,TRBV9,CASSFGQGDQPQHF,TGTGCCAGCAGCTTCGGACAGGGGGATCAGCCCCAGCATTTT
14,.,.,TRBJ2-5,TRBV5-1,CASSLVVGQETQYF,TGCGCCAGCAGCTTGGTGGTCGGCCAAGAGACCCAGTACTTC
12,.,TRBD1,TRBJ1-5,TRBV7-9,CASRQGNQPQHF,TGTGCCAGCCGACAGGGGAATCAGCCCCAGCATTTT
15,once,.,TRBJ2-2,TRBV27,CASSLRTVNTGELFF,TGTGCCAGCAGTCTCCGGACTGTCAACACCGGGGAGCTGTTTTTT
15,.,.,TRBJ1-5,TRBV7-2,CASSLQVGSNQPQHF,TGTGCCAGCAGCTTACAAGTAGGGTCCAATCAGCCCCAGCATTTT